This T cell receptor beta chain is drawn from a study of T cell changes during pregnancy in multiple sclerosis. Only in-frame clones appear in the TCRdb table, and some are missing; sequencing was by immunoSEQ multiplex PCR. The table records 40,000 to 45,000 clones, 80% to 95% of them present only once. The CDR3 loop spans 15 amino acids. Germline V gives CDR1 SGHDN, CDR2 FVKESK. The V gene lost 4 bases and the J gene lost 5 bases, with 17 bases spanning the gap. The chain couples TRBV14 to TRBJ2-5, with D unresolved. The clonotype originates from a female donor with multiple sclerosis, enrolled in a pregnancy study. The sequencing used CD4+ T cells from peripheral blood mononuclear cells, collected in the third trimester of pregnancy. The CDR3 loop reads CASSPIRAYSETQYF. The DNA for the CDR3 is TGTGCCAGCAGCCCCATTAGAGCCTACTCGGAGACCCAGTACTTC.